These 21 T cell receptor beta chains were all obtained from the same sample, sequenced in a study of cytomegalovirus exposure and HLA in healthy donors. A multiplex PCR was run with 60 Vbeta primers and 13 Jbeta primers. The repertoire was sequenced with immunoSEQ multiplex PCR; TCRdb's copy has only in-frame clones and lacks some. This sample yields about 120,000 clones, of which 80% are seen a single time; roughly 3.5% belongs to the top ten. Material for sequencing was PBMCs. Every receptor here comes from a male donor in good health and CMV-seronegative.

The gene calls are TRBV9 and TRBJ2-1; 10 bases match TRBD2. Germline V gene data show CDR1 as SGDLS and CDR2 as YYNGEE. This CDR3 region has 12 residues. V lost 10 bases to trimming and J lost 7 bases; unmatched junction nucleotides: 5. Here the CDR3 reads CAFEREGNEQFF. In DNA, the CDR3 is TGTGCCTTCGAGCGGGAGGGTAATGAGCAGTTCTTC.

The chain employs TRBV6-6 and TRBJ2-7, with 10 bases lining up with TRBD1. V lost 6 bases, J lost 5 bases, and 4 bases stayed unmatched. Germline CDR1 and CDR2: MNHNY and SVGAGI (reference sequence). The CDR3 sequence is 13 residues long. This CDR3 is CASRGDRGNEQYF. In nucleotides, the CDR3 is TGTGCCAGCAGGGGGGACAGGGGAAACGAGCAGTACTTC.

This sequence joins TRBV5-1 and TRBJ2-3; 9 nucleotides match TRBD1. The J segment lost 3 bases and the V segment lost 1 base, leaving 6 bases of the junction unmatched. In germline, CDR1 is SGHRS, CDR2 YFSETQ. CDR3 length: 16 amino acids. In nucleotides, the CDR3 is TGCGCCAGCAGCTTGCCTGAGACAGGGGGAACAGATACGCAGTATTTT. It codes for CASSLPETGGTDTQYF.

The J gene is TRBJ1-2, the V gene TRBV5-1; TRBD1 matches 9 bases. This CDR3 is built from 15 residues. V trimming: 1 base; J trimming: 7 bases; junction bases outside the gene matches: 8. The germline V gene encodes CDR1 SGHRS and CDR2 YFSETQ. CDR3 residues: CASSLPGQGSGGYTF. The CDR3 region has the DNA TGCGCCAGCAGCTTGCCGGGACAGGGTAGCGGTGGCTACACCTTC.

The genes are TRBV30 and TRBJ2-7, with 11 bases fitting TRBD1. V shed 2 bases, J shed 2 bases, and the junction held 5 bases outside the gene matches. Germline CDR1 is GTSNPN and CDR2 is SVGIG (reference sequence). This CDR3 has 15 amino acids. The CDR3 bases are TGTGCCTGGAGTATGGGGACAGGGGGAGCCTACGAGCAGTACTTC. This encodes CAWSMGTGGAYEQYF.

The V and J genes are TRBV19 and TRBJ2-4; a weak D match, TRBD1 (6 bases). This CDR3 is built from 14 residues. From germline, CDR1 is LNHDA and CDR2 SQIVND (reference sequence). CDR3 loop: CATTPAGQTNIQYF. The DNA of the CDR3 is TGTGCTACTACTCCCGCCGGACAGACAAACATTCAGTACTTC.

A few counts support this clone. V is TRBV6-5 and J is TRBJ1-6; weak D call: TRBD1 (5 bases). V lost 10 bases and J lost 7, with 17 bases in between. The CDR3 sequence is 14 residues long. The germline V gene encodes CDR1 MNHEY and CDR2 SVGAGI. The CDR3 here is CATRVSGANSPLHF. DNA of the CDR3: TGTGCCACTAGGGTATCTGGGGCAAATTCACCCCTCCACTTT.

The CDR3 loop is CASSQDNRGRGELFF. The CDR3 DNA reads TGTGCCAGCAGCCAAGATAATCGGGGTCGCGGGGAGCTGTTTTTT. The gene calls are TRBV4-2 and TRBJ2-2, with D possibly matching TRBD2 (5 bases). Trimming removed 0 bases at V and 7 bases at J, with 12 bases between. Germline V gene data show CDR1 as LGHNA and CDR2 as YNFKEQ. The CDR3 has 15 residues.

The rearrangement links TRBV9 to TRBJ2-2; D gene unclear. The CDR3 extends over 15 amino acids. Trimming pared 4 bases from V and 4 bases from J, leaving 14 bases between. Germline V gives CDR1 SGDLS, CDR2 YYNGEE. The CDR3 DNA reads TGTGCCAGCAGCCCCCCCTCCATCGGCACCGGGGAGCTGTTTTTT. It is translated as CASSPPSIGTGELFF.

V is TRBV10-3 and J is TRBJ1-2; a possible D gene is TRBD1 (6 bases). Between the trimmed V and J ends, which lost 3 bases and 10 bases, there was a span of 9 bases. Looked up from germline, CDR1 is ENHRY and CDR2 is SYGVKD. This CDR3 spans 11 amino acids. The DNA of the CDR3 is TGTGCCATCAGTGAAGGGGGAGACTACACCTTC. Its protein product is CAISEGGDYTF.

V usage is TRBV11-2 and J usage is TRBJ2-3, with D maybe TRBD2 (6 bases). V shed 0 bases and J shed 0 bases, with 16 bases lying between them. CDR3 length equals 18 residues. Germline CDR1 reads SGHAT; CDR2 reads FQNNGV. In nucleotides, the CDR3 is TGTGCCAGCAGCTTAGATCGAGGGAGCGGGCCTAGCACAGATACGCAGTATTTT. It codes for CASSLDRGSGPSTDTQYF.

This clone was seen a single time. The chain recombines TRBV28 with TRBJ2-1; D uncertain. The V gene's germline CDR1 is MDHEN and CDR2 SYDVKM. The CDR3 extends over 17 amino acids. Trimming took 1 base from V and 0 from J, leaving 13 bases between them. The CDR3 DNA reads TGTGCCAGCAGTTTATCGGGTAGGTCGAGCTCCTACAATGAGCAGTTCTTC. Encoded protein: CASSLSGRSSSYNEQFF.

The CDR3: CASIGGLAVQETQYF. The CDR3 region has the DNA TGTGCCAGCATCGGGGGGCTAGCGGTACAAGAGACCCAGTACTTC. The chain recombines TRBV7-2 with TRBJ2-5, with D possibly matching TRBD2 (7 bases). Trimming shortened V by 7 bases and J by 2 bases, and 17 bases separated the two germline ends. Per the germline V gene, CDR1 is SGHTA and CDR2 is FQGNSA. The CDR3 covers 15 residues.

In regard to this clone: One junction end disagrees with the germline gene, perhaps due to a read error. J is TRBJ2-6 and V is TRBV30, with TRBD1 identical over 9 bases. CDR3 length: 17 amino acids. Germline CDR1 GTSNPN, CDR2 SVGIG (reference sequence). In nucleotides, the CDR3 is TGTGCCTGGGCCCGGGACAGGGTTAGGTCTGGGGCCAACGGCCTGACTTTC. The encoded protein is CAWARDRVRSGANGLTF.

The chain combines TRBV20-1 with TRBJ1-1; D ambiguous. There are 11 residues in the CDR3. The germline V gene encodes CDR1 DFQATT and CDR2 SNEGSKA (reference sequence). The germline V and J ends were trimmed by 5 bases and 10 bases, with 14 bases remaining between them. This chain's CDR3 is CSAPEGAGAFF. CDR3 DNA: TGCAGTGCTCCAGAAGGCGCGGGAGCTTTCTTT.

The chain uses TRBV5-4 and TRBJ2-5; D is perhaps TRBD1 (7 bases). The CDR3 is 13 amino acids. With 6 bases removed from V and 11 bases from J, the gap between germline ends came to 20 bases. Germline CDR1 SGHNT, CDR2 YYREEE (reference sequence). In DNA, the CDR3 is TGTGCCAGCAAAGACAGGGACTCCTTGGAGCAGTACTTC. This sequence encodes CASKDRDSLEQYF.

V and J are TRBV6-1 and TRBJ2-7; TRBD1 agrees at 11 bases. In germline, CDR1 is MNHNS, CDR2 SASEGT. The CDR3 has 14 residues. Germline trimming cut 6 bases from V and 4 bases from J; bases unmatched to any gene: 5. The CDR3 DNA reads TGTGCCAGCAGCAGGACAGGGGGCGCTTACGAGCAGTACTTC. Its translation is CASSRTGGAYEQYF.

The CDR3 DNA is TGTGCCAGCATGACCGGGACAGGGGGTTATTTCGAGGCTAACTATGGCTACACCTTC. Residues: CASMTGTGGYFEANYGYTF. The chain carries TRBV6-4 and TRBJ1-2, with 11 bases identical to TRBD1. CDR3 size: 19 residues. The germline gives CDR1 MRHNA, CDR2 SNTAGT. The trim removed 7 bases at V and 0 bases at J, leaving 16 bases unmatched.

The chain carries TRBV7-2 and TRBJ2-7; perhaps TRBD2 as D (6 bases). Germline-derived CDR1 and CDR2 are SGHTA and FQGNSA. The CDR3 runs to 15 residues. V lost 6 bases and J 7 bases, leaving 22 bases between the germline ends. CDR3 in DNA: TGTGCCAGCAGGGACGGAGCGACACTCCGGGGGGAGCAGTACTTC. Translation: CASRDGATLRGEQYF.

The chain links TRBV11-3 to TRBJ2-3, with 7 bases matching TRBD1. Trimming at V came to 3 bases and at J to 4 bases, leaving 4 bases not matched to a gene. This CDR3 has 14 amino acids. CDR1 and CDR2 (germline): SGHNT, YENEEA. The CDR3 bases are TGTGCCAGCAGCTTTAAGCAGGGGGCAGATACGCAGTATTTT. Amino acid sequence: CASSFKQGADTQYF.

This chain joins TRBV18 and TRBJ2-2; 8 bases are shared with TRBD1. Germline CDR1 and CDR2: KGHSH and LQKENI. Losses at the gene ends were 5 bases for V and 3 bases for J; bases not matched to a gene: 8. The CDR3 extends over 16 amino acids. The CDR3 DNA reads as TGTGCCAGCTCAACCCGGACAGGGCAACACACCGGGGAGCTGTTTTTT. Its translation: CASSTRTGQHTGELFF.